A selection of T cell receptor beta chains follows, all from one sample in a study of T cells in Graves' hyperthyroidism and ophthalmopathy. Using its own MiXCR run on the multiplex PCR reads, TCRdb lists one record per CDR3 protein. The table shows approximately 560,000 distinct CDR3 sequences, with about 15% occurring only once. The sample taken for sequencing was blood. These receptors were collected from a woman aged 30 to 39 with Graves' hyperthyroidism. The CDR3 runs from the conserved cysteine through the conserved F or W. The order of the fields is CDR3 DNA, CDR3 protein, clone size, D gene, J gene, V gene. D genes are given only for firm matches. Only part of the rows carry a size: once, few, many, or a class if the clone is expanded.

TGTGCCAGCAGCCAAGGCTACACTAGCACAGATACGCAGTATTTT	CASSQGYTSTDTQYF	many	NA	TRBJ2-3	TRBV3-1
TGCAGCGTTGCGCAGGTAGACCTCACAGATACGCAGTATTTT	CSVAQVDLTDTQYF	many	NA	TRBJ2-3	TRBV29-1
TGTGCCAGCAGCTCAGGGACAGAGTACTACGAGCAGTACTTC	CASSSGTEYYEQYF	many	TRBD1	TRBJ2-7	TRBV11-2
TGCAGTGCTAGAGTCCAAGGGTTCGGGGGAGGTGAAGCTTTCTTT	CSARVQGFGGGEAFF	many	NA	TRBJ1-1	TRBV20-1
TGCAGTGGGGTGGGACAGGGCACAGATACGCAGTATTTT	CSGVGQGTDTQYF	once	TRBD1	TRBJ2-3	TRBV20-1
TGTGCCAGCAGTTTTCCCTCCATGAATAGACAGCCTGGTGGAAGCAATCAGCCCCAGCATTTT	CASSFPSMNRQPGGSNQPQHF	many	NA	TRBJ1-5	TRBV28
TGCGCCAGCAGCCGCTGGACGTTTTCTGGACCCCAGCATTTT	CASSRWTFSGPQHF	NA	NA	TRBJ1-5	TRBV4-1
TGTGCCAGCAGCTCCATTGCTGGGGGCAATGAGCAGTTCTTC	CASSSIAGGNEQFF	few	NA	TRBJ2-1	TRBV7-3
NA	CATTGSNKNIQYFGPQCNKNIQYF	NA	NA	TRBJ2-4	TRBV24-1
TGCGCCAGCAGCCCGTCGACTAGCGGGAGTATTAGCTACGAGCAGTACTTC	CASSPSTSGSISYEQYF	few	TRBD2	TRBJ2-7	TRBV4-1
TGTGCCAGCGGGCGGAGCAATCAGCCCCAGCATTTT	CASGRSNQPQHF	many	NA	TRBJ1-5	TRBV28
TGTGCCAGCAGCAAGGACAGGGTATCAGATACGCAGTATTTT	CASSKDRVSDTQYF	many	TRBD1	TRBJ2-3	TRBV7-7
TGTGCCAGCAGCCAAGATTTGCCAGCGGGGGGATCAGATACGCAGTATTTT	CASSQDLPAGGSDTQYF	once	TRBD2	TRBJ2-3	TRBV3-1
TGCAGTGCTAGAGATTTAGCGGGTGACTACGAGCAGTACTTC	CSARDLAGDYEQYF	NA	TRBD2	TRBJ2-7	TRBV20-1
TGCAGTGTGACAGGGCCACCGTATAATTCACCCCTCCACTTT	CSVTGPPYNSPLHF	NA	TRBD1	TRBJ1-6	TRBV20-1
TGTGCCAGCAGCTTATTTCCTCGACCCCGACAGGCTGGCACAGATACGCAGTATTTT	CASSLFPRPRQAGTDTQYF	NA	NA	TRBJ2-3	TRBV11-2
TGCAGTGCTAGAGTTACCGGGAGCTCCTACAATGAGCAGTTCTTC	CSARVTGSSYNEQFF	NA	NA	TRBJ2-1	TRBV20-1
TGCGCCAGCAGCCAAGGGACTAGCGCCTACGAGCAGTACTTC	CASSQGTSAYEQYF	once	TRBD2	TRBJ2-7	TRBV5-1
TGTGCCAGCAGTTTCCTAGCGGCGTTCAATGAGCAGTTCTTC	CASSFLAAFNEQFF	many	TRBD2	TRBJ2-1	TRBV28
TGCAGTGCTAGTAAAGCGGGAGGTAGCTCCTACAATGAGCAGTTCTTC	CSASKAGGSSYNEQFF	many	TRBD2	TRBJ2-1	TRBV20-1
TGTGCCAGCAGCCCGCAGGGTGATGGCGACTATGGCTACACCTTC	CASSPQGDGDYGYTF	many	NA	TRBJ1-2	TRBV7-9
TGTGCCAGCAGTTACTTACGCGGGAGGGCCGACACCGGGGAGCTGTTTTTT	CASSYLRGRADTGELFF	NA	TRBD2	TRBJ2-2	TRBV6-2/TRBV6-3
TGTGCCAGCAGCCCTCCCCCAGGGGGAGGGCCAGGAGAGACCCAGTACTTC	CASSPPPGGGPGETQYF	few	NA	TRBJ2-5	TRBV7-6
TGTGCCAGCAGCTTAAGAGGCCCAAACCCGGGACTAGCGGGAGGCTCCTACAATGAGCAGTTCTTC	CASSLRGPNPGLAGGSYNEQFF	NA	TRBD2	TRBJ2-1	TRBV7-3
TGCGGCGGACTAGCGGGAGGGTCCTACAATGAGCAGTTCTTC	CGGLAGGSYNEQFF	many	TRBD2	TRBJ2-1	TRBV20-1
TGTGCCAGTGGCGACCCGAACACCGGGGAGCTGTTTTTT	CASGDPNTGELFF	NA	NA	TRBJ2-2	TRBV6-2/TRBV6-3
TGTGCCAGCAGCTCCCAAATGACAGGCAGGAGCAATCAGCCCCAGCATTTT	CASSSQMTGRSNQPQHF	NA	NA	TRBJ1-5	TRBV5-5
TGTGCCAGCAGTTTATCTTGGCTACAGGGGGCGGACACCGGGGAGCTGTTTTTT	CASSLSWLQGADTGELFF	few	TRBD1	TRBJ2-2	TRBV12-3/TRBV12-4
TGTGCCAGCTCACGTTTGCTTGATACGCAGTATTTT	CASSRLLDTQYF	many	NA	TRBJ2-3	TRBV18
TGTGCCAGTAGTATCGGACTAGCCTCCGATGAGCAGTTCTTC	CASSIGLASDEQFF	NA	TRBD2	TRBJ2-1	TRBV19
TGTGCCAGCAGGGCGGTGGGGGGCACTGAAGCTTTCTTT	CASRAVGGTEAFF	many	NA	TRBJ1-1	TRBV12-3/TRBV12-4
TGTGCCAGCAGCTGGACTACATTGCCTAATGAAAAACTGTTTTTT	CASSWTTLPNEKLFF	NA	NA	TRBJ1-4	TRBV5-5
TGTGCCAGCAGTCTAGCGGGAGCAGCCAATGAGCAGTTCTTC	CASSLAGAANEQFF	many	TRBD2	TRBJ2-1	TRBV7-2
TGCAGCATTGAGTTGGCGGCGCCAAACAATGAGCAGTTCTTC	CSIELAAPNNEQFF	NA	NA	TRBJ2-1	TRBV29-1
TGTGCCAGCTCACCACCCGACACCTACGAAGCTTTCTTT	CASSPPDTYEAFF	many	NA	TRBJ1-1	TRBV18
TGTGCCAGCAGCTTTTCGCCGACGAGGGGTACGCAGTATTTT	CASSFSPTRGTQYF	many	NA	TRBJ2-3	TRBV5-8
TGTGCCAGCAGTTTACAGCGGGCTGACACTGAAGCTTTCTTT	CASSLQRADTEAFF	NA	NA	TRBJ1-1	TRBV28
TGCGCCAGCAGCTCACTCCGTGAGCGGGAGAGCCATGAGCAGTTCTTC	CASSSLRERESHEQFF	many	TRBD2	TRBJ2-1	TRBV5-1
TGCGCCAGCAGCTTGTTACAGGGGGACCAAGAGACCCAGTACTTC	CASSLLQGDQETQYF	NA	TRBD1	TRBJ2-5	TRBV5-1
TGTGCCAGCAGTTACAACCGGGAGACAGATACGCAGTATTTT	CASSYNRETDTQYF	many	NA	TRBJ2-3	TRBV6-5
TGCGCCAGCAGCCAGGATCGGACCGGGACAGCCTATGGCTACACCTTC	CASSQDRTGTAYGYTF	NA	TRBD1	TRBJ1-2	TRBV4-1
TGTGCCAGCAGCTTAGCCGGGACAGGGTCCTACGAGCAGTACTTC	CASSLAGTGSYEQYF	many	TRBD1	TRBJ2-7	TRBV5-1
TGTGCCAGTAGACAGGGACAGCCACGCTCCTACAATGAGCAGTTCTTC	CASRQGQPRSYNEQFF	NA	TRBD1	TRBJ2-1	TRBV19
TGTGCCAGCAGTCAATGGGAACTACATCAGCCCCAGCATTTT	CASSQWELHQPQHF	many	NA	TRBJ1-5	TRBV6-2/TRBV6-3
TGTGCCACCAGTGATTTCGGGGAAGGTGGCACCGGGGAGCTGTTTTTT	CATSDFGEGGTGELFF	few	NA	TRBJ2-2	TRBV24-1
TGCAGTGCTAGAGAAACCACTAGCGGAAGCTCCTACAATGAGCAGTTCTTC	CSARETTSGSSYNEQFF	NA	TRBD2	TRBJ2-1	TRBV20-1
TGTGCCAGCAGTTACCCCGCATACGAGCAGTACTTC	CASSYPAYEQYF	NA	NA	TRBJ2-7	TRBV6-2/TRBV6-3
TGTGCCAGCAGTGAGCGACTAGCGGAGTCCTACGAGCAGTACTTC	CASSERLAESYEQYF	many	TRBD2	TRBJ2-7	TRBV6-1
TGCAGTGCTAGAGATCATACCCCGGGTGGGTATGGCTACACCTTC	CSARDHTPGGYGYTF	once	NA	TRBJ1-2	TRBV20-1
TGCGCCAGCAGCTTGACAGGGGTAGGGGATTTAATGAACACTGAAGCTTTCTTT	CASSLTGVGDLMNTEAFF	many	TRBD1	TRBJ1-1	TRBV5-1
TGCGCCAGCAGCCAGGGGACAGGGGGTGGTAATCAGCCCCAGCATTTT	CASSQGTGGGNQPQHF	few	TRBD1	TRBJ1-5	TRBV4-1
TGTGCCATCTCCGCGGGAACTGAAGCTTTCTTT	CAISAGTEAFF	NA	NA	TRBJ1-1	TRBV10-3
TGTGCCAGCAGCTCTATCAGGGTCTCCTACGAGCAGTACTTC	CASSSIRVSYEQYF	many	NA	TRBJ2-7	TRBV5-5